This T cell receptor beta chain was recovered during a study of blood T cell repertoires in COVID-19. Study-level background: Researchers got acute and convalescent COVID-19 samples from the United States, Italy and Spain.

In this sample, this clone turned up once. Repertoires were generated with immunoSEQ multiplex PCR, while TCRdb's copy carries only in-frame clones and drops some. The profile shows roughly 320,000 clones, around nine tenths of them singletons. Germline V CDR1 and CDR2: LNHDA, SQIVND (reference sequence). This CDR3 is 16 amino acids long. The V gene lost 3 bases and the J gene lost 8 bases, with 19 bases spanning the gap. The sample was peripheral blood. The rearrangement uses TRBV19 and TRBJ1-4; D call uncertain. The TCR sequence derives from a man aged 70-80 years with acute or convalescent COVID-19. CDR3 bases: TGTGCCAGTAGTATCCCCGCCGGGGAATCACGGGAAAAACTGTTTTTT. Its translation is CASSIPAGESREKLFF. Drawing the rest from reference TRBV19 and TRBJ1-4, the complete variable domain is DGGITQSPKYLFRKEGQNVTLSCEQNLNHDAMYWYRQDPGQGLRLIYYSQIVNDFQKGDIAEGYSVSREKKESFPLTVTSAQKNPTAFYLCASSIPAGESREKLFFGSGTQLSVL.